These 32 T cell receptor beta chains share one sample of origin, sequenced in a study of shared clonotypes between healthy human individuals (dated by TCRdb to 2019 to 2021). The library was prepared using the immunoSEQ multiplex PCR assay. TCRdb's version of the immuneACCESS table is confined to in-frame rearrangements and falls short of the full clone set. An unresolved V gene accounts for under half of the shortfall where checked; the remainder is of unknown origin. The sample table holds approximately 1.4 million clones, of which 95% to 99% were seen once. The top ten clones comprise approximately 0.45% of the sample. Sequenced: naive CD4+ T cells sorted from blood. This specimen's cell subset or site label, interpreted: CD45RA+ positively selected. Every receptor here comes from a young man in good health.

CDR3 nucleotide sequence: TGTGCCAGCAGTTTACAAACCGGGACAGGTTATGGCTACACCTTC. It encodes CASSLQTGTGYGYTF. The genes are TRBV27 and TRBJ1-2, with 8 bases matching TRBD1. CDR1 MNHEY and CDR2 SMNVEV come from the germline V gene (reference sequence). This CDR3 contains 15 residues. Unmatched junction bases numbered 7, after V lost 2 bases and J lost 5 bases.

This chain uses TRBV7-3 with TRBJ2-1; D is tentatively TRBD1 or TRBD2 (5 bases each). CDR3 length: 15 residues. The germline V gene has CDR1 SGHTA and CDR2 FQGTGA. V lost 3 bases and J 6 bases, leaving 15 bases between the germline ends. The CDR3 DNA sequence: TGTGCCAGCAGCTTTATGGGGGACCCCTTCAATGAGCAGTTCTTC. Translated: CASSFMGDPFNEQFF.

The chain combines TRBV29-1 with TRBJ1-2; 7 bases map to TRBD1. The CDR3 is 16 residues long. The germline V gene encodes CDR1 SQVTM and CDR2 ANQGSEA. J gave up 0 bases and V 7 bases, and 14 bases lay outside the gene matches. The CDR3 nucleotides are TGCAGCGCCGCCCGGGGCAGGGGGGAAGCTAACTATGGCTACACCTTC. This gives the protein CSAARGRGEANYGYTF.

This chain uses TRBV19 with TRBJ2-3, with D possibly being TRBD2 (6 bases). V was shortened by 5 bases and J by 3 bases, with 9 bases between the two germline ends. CDR1 LNHDA and CDR2 SQIVND come from the germline V gene (reference sequence). This CDR3 is built from 13 residues. The CDR3 nucleotides read TGTGCCAGTAGTCCGGGAGCAACAGATACGCAGTATTTT. Protein product: CASSPGATDTQYF.

Notes on this clone: This CDR3 is also generated by other DNA sequences in the sample. J is TRBJ2-7 and V is TRBV30; D not certain. Trimming took 1 base from V and 0 from J, leaving 4 bases between them. This CDR3 is 12 amino acids long. Germline V gene data show CDR1 as GTSNPN and CDR2 as SVGIG (reference sequence). CDR3 sequence (DNA): TGTGCCTGGAGTGGGGGCTCCTACGAGCAGTACTTC. Its protein is CAWSGGSYEQYF.

The rearrangement joins TRBV7-8 to TRBJ2-1; TRBD2 aligns across 10 bases. In germline, CDR1 is SGHVS, CDR2 FQNEAQ. The junction had 16 bases not matched to a gene; V was cut back by 7 bases and J by 7 bases. The CDR3 runs 17 residues. The CDR3 reads CASKNTSLAGAENEQFF. For the CDR3, the DNA is TGTGCCAGCAAGAATACATCCCTAGCGGGAGCGGAGAATGAGCAGTTCTTC.

A word on this clone: Different DNA sequences within this sample yield the same CDR3. The chain has TRBV9 and TRBJ2-2; TRBD2 matches 8 bases. V shed 2 bases, J shed 3 bases, and the junction held 3 bases outside the gene matches. The CDR3 has 15 residues. Germline assignment: CDR1 SGDLS and CDR2 YYNGEE. This CDR3 reads CASSVSGGYTGELFF. As DNA, the CDR3 is TGTGCCAGCAGCGTGAGCGGGGGCTACACCGGGGAGCTGTTTTTT.

The chain uses TRBV7-6 and TRBJ2-5; 13 bases are a match to TRBD2. Trimming took 3 bases from V and 5 from J; bases not matched to a gene: 15. Germline values: CDR1 SGHVS, CDR2 FNYEAQ. The CDR3 is 19 residues long. For the CDR3, the DNA is TGTGCCAGCAGCTTCCCCAGGACTAGCGGGAGAGGCTTGCGGGAGACCCAGTACTTC. This translates into CASSFPRTSGRGLRETQYF.

This chain connects TRBV6-5 to TRBJ2-7; 10 nucleotides match TRBD1. The V segment lost 4 bases and the J segment 6 bases; nucleotides outside the gene matches: 6. CDR1 and CDR2 (germline): MNHEY, SVGAGI. This CDR3 has 14 amino acids. The CDR3 nucleotides are TGTGCCAGCAGTTCTCGGACAGGGGGTGGCGAGCAGTACTTC. Translating it yields CASSSRTGGGEQYF.

The V and J genes are TRBV11-2 and TRBJ2-1; 7 positions match TRBD2. V lost 5 bases to trimming and J lost 8 bases; unmatched junction nucleotides: 9. The germline CDR1 and CDR2 sequences are SGHAT and FQNNGV. The CDR3 runs 14 residues. This chain's CDR3 is CASSIGLVIDEQFF. CDR3 sequence (DNA): TGTGCCAGCAGCATCGGACTAGTCATCGATGAGCAGTTCTTC.

The CDR3 sequence: CASSQDYRRTSGHTGELFF. The DNA of the CDR3 is TGTGCCAGCAGCCAAGATTACCGGAGGACTAGCGGACACACCGGGGAGCTGTTTTTT. The chain uses TRBV4-2 and TRBJ2-2, with 10 bases aligning to TRBD2. The CDR3 is 19 residues long. After removal of 0 bases from V and 3 bases from J, the junction contained 10 bases not matched to a gene. Per germline, CDR1 LGHNA and CDR2 YNFKEQ.

This clone has a single count. The chain recombines TRBV18 with TRBJ2-1; D not resolved. Trimming cost V 2 bases and J 0 bases, with 5 bases left between them. The germline V gene has CDR1 KGHSH and CDR2 LQKENI. This CDR3 has 14 amino acids. In nucleotides, the CDR3 is TGTGCCAGCTCACCAGGTAGCTCCTACAATGAGCAGTTCTTC. This gives the protein CASSPGSSYNEQFF.

The gene calls are TRBV29-1 and TRBJ2-7, with 11 nucleotides matching TRBD2. This CDR3 is built from 18 residues. The germline V gene encodes CDR1 SQVTM and CDR2 ANQGSEA. J was trimmed by 2 bases and V by 4 bases; bases with no gene match: 16. The CDR3 bases are TGCAGCGTTGGTTTCAACCTCGGGACTAGCGGAACCACCTACGAGCAGTACTTC. It specifies CSVGFNLGTSGTTYEQYF.

The V and J genes are TRBV28 and TRBJ2-1, with a weak D call TRBD2 (5 bases). The germline CDR1 and CDR2 sequences are MDHEN and SYDVKM. This CDR3 is 15 amino acids long. Trimming took off 1 base at V and 6 bases at J, with 13 bases between the two ends. CDR3 nucleotide sequence: TGTGCCAGCAGTTTATCGGGGTCGCCCTTCAATGAGCAGTTCTTC. Amino acid sequence: CASSLSGSPFNEQFF.

The chain links TRBV7-2 to TRBJ1-2, with 7 bases matching TRBD1. With 4 bases clipped from V and 0 bases from J, the junction kept 5 bases outside the gene matches. Germline CDR1 SGHTA, CDR2 FQGNSA. The CDR3 contains 15 residues. This CDR3 reads CASSYVQGSNYGYTF. Written as DNA, the CDR3 is TGTGCCAGCAGCTACGTACAGGGGTCTAACTATGGCTACACCTTC.

This chain connects TRBV6-4 to TRBJ2-1; 7 nucleotides agree with TRBD2. V dropped 0 bases and J dropped 2; count of bases not matched to a gene: 7. This CDR3 comprises 17 residues. The germline V gene encodes CDR1 MRHNA and CDR2 SNTAGT. CDR3 DNA: TGTGCCAGCAGTGACTCGGCTAGCGGCCCTCCCTACAATGAGCAGTTCTTC. Protein sequence: CASSDSASGPPYNEQFF.

V usage is TRBV5-4 and J usage is TRBJ2-2, with 7 bases lining up with TRBD2. The J segment lost 4 bases and the V segment lost 0 bases, leaving 3 bases of the junction unmatched. The CDR3 extends over 15 amino acids. CDR1 and CDR2 (germline): SGHNT, YYREEE (reference sequence). CDR3 sequence reads: CASSLGRGSTGELFF. CDR3 bases: TGTGCCAGCAGCTTGGGCCGCGGGAGCACCGGGGAGCTGTTTTTT.

J is TRBJ2-4 and V is TRBV7-2; D is undetermined. The CDR3 contains 16 residues. CDR1 and CDR2 from the germline V gene are SGHTA and FQGNSA. With 5 bases removed from V and 1 base from J, the gap between germline ends came to 15 bases. CDR3 residues: CASSPPPQAAKNIQYF. In nucleotides, the CDR3 is TGTGCCAGCAGCCCTCCGCCCCAGGCGGCCAAAAACATTCAGTACTTC.

The chain links TRBV2 to TRBJ2-5; 12 nucleotides agree with TRBD2. CDR1 is SNHLY, CDR2 FYNNEI, per germline. V trimming: 5 bases; J trimming: 4 bases; junction bases outside the gene matches: 11. CDR3 size: 17 residues. The CDR3 sequence is CASSRLAGVDVLETQYF. The CDR3, as DNA: TGTGCCAGCAGTCGACTAGCGGGAGTGGATGTGTTAGAGACCCAGTACTTC. The variable domain in full, with the rest retrieved from reference TRBV2 and TRBJ2-5, is EPEVTQTPSHQVTQMGQEVILRCVPISNHLYFYWYRQILGQKVEFLVSFYNNEISEKSEIFDDQFSVERPDGSNFTLKIRSTKLEDSAMYFCASSRLAGVDVLETQYFGPGTRLLVL.

The genes are TRBV7-2 and TRBJ2-3; a possible D gene is TRBD2 (6 bases). The CDR3 loop spans 15 amino acids. The germline V gene encodes CDR1 SGHTA and CDR2 FQGNSA. V was trimmed by 3 bases and J by 6 bases, leaving 16 bases between them. The CDR3 bases are TGTGCCAGCAGCTTCGGGTCGGGAGTAGGGGATACGCAGTATTTT. This gives the protein CASSFGSGVGDTQYF.

The chain uses TRBV5-1 and TRBJ2-2; the D is unclear. The length of the CDR3 is 14 residues. V lost 0 bases to trimming and J lost 6 bases, with 9 bases between them. The germline V gene has CDR1 SGHRS and CDR2 YFSETQ. CDR3 residues: CASSLAVTPGELFF. The CDR3 nucleotides are TGCGCCAGCAGCTTGGCCGTCACGCCCGGGGAGCTGTTTTTT.

The J gene is TRBJ2-7, the V gene TRBV5-1; tentatively, D is TRBD1 (6 bases). Germline lookup yields CDR1 SGHRS and CDR2 YFSETQ. Trimming took off 1 base at V and 2 bases at J, with 13 bases between the two ends. The CDR3 sequence is 15 residues long. Here the CDR3 DNA reads TGCGCCAGCAGCTTGAACACAAGGGGGACCTACGAGCAGTACTTC. Protein product: CASSLNTRGTYEQYF.

The V call is TRBV6-5, the J call TRBJ2-2; D gene uncertain. Trimming took 0 bases from V and 6 from J, leaving 5 bases between them. Per germline, CDR1 MNHEY and CDR2 SVGAGI. The CDR3 is 13 amino acids. Written as DNA, the CDR3 is TGTGCCAGCAGTTACTCGGGTCCCGGGGAGCTGTTTTTT. Its protein product is CASSYSGPGELFF.

The chain couples TRBV7-2 to TRBJ2-7, with 13 bases that match TRBD2. CDR3 size: 14 residues. The V gene end was trimmed by 5 bases and the J gene end by 11 bases; junction bases not matched to a gene: 9. Germline CDR1 SGHTA, CDR2 FQGNSA. The CDR3 DNA reads as TGTGCCAGCAGCACCAAACTAGCGGGAGGGCCTGAGTACTTC. This codes for CASSTKLAGGPEYF.

The chain recombines TRBV9 with TRBJ1-1; D may be TRBD1 (5 bases). The CDR3 is 13 amino acids. The ends were cut back, 4 bases at V and 4 bases at J, with 11 bases in the middle. Germline values: CDR1 SGDLS, CDR2 YYNGEE. CDR3 region: CASSRGRGTEAFF. CDR3 DNA sequence: TGTGCCAGCAGCCGGGGCCGAGGCACTGAAGCTTTCTTT.

The chain has TRBV15 and TRBJ2-1; 7 bases are a match to TRBD2. V was clipped by 0 bases and J by 5 bases; unmatched bases: 13. The CDR3 contains 18 residues. Germline V gives CDR1 LNHNV, CDR2 YYDKDF (reference sequence). The DNA for the CDR3 is TGTGCCACCAGCAGAGAAACATCGGACGGGAGGCGACACAATGAGCAGTTCTTC. This encodes CATSRETSDGRRHNEQFF.

The chain links TRBV7-6 to TRBJ1-1; D is unresolved. CDR3 length: 17 residues. Germline V CDR1 and CDR2: SGHVS, FNYEAQ. V lost 1 base, J lost 0 bases, and 15 bases lay in between. The CDR3 sequence is CASSLVVLAAMNTEAFF. The CDR3 nucleotides read TGTGCCAGCAGCTTAGTGGTATTAGCAGCTATGAACACTGAAGCTTTCTTT.

The CDR3, as DNA: TGTGCCAGCAGCTTCGCGGGACTGTATAGCAATCAGCCCCAGCATTTT. Protein: CASSFAGLYSNQPQHF. The chain combines TRBV7-9 with TRBJ1-5; the D gene is possibly TRBD1 (5 bases). Deletions cut 3 bases from V and 0 bases from J, with 12 bases between. CDR1 and CDR2 (germline): SEHNR, FQNEAQ (reference sequence). This CDR3 spans 16 amino acids.

J is TRBJ2-2 and V is TRBV7-2; TRBD2 matches 7 bases. CDR1 and CDR2 from the germline V gene are SGHTA and FQGNSA. The CDR3 loop spans 14 amino acids. The V segment lost 7 bases and the J segment 6 bases; nucleotides outside the gene matches: 8. Here the CDR3 DNA reads TGTGCCAGCACCTTGTGGACTAGGTCCGGGGAGCTGTTTTTT. Its protein product is CASTLWTRSGELFF.

The rearrangement links TRBV5-6 to TRBJ2-3; D remains unclear. This CDR3 comprises 13 residues. The V end lost 0 bases, the J end lost 3 bases, and 5 bases lay between the germline ends. Germline V gene sequence: CDR1 SGHDT, CDR2 YYEEEE. CDR3 amino acids: CASSLGLTDTQYF. The DNA for the CDR3 is TGTGCCAGCAGCTTGGGATTGACAGATACGCAGTATTTT.

This clone was observed once. The J gene is TRBJ1-3, the V gene TRBV19, with D uncertain. Germline-derived CDR1 and CDR2 are LNHDA and SQIVND (reference sequence). This CDR3 region has 13 residues. Trimming cost V 8 bases and J 0 bases, with 8 bases left between them. The CDR3 spells CASAGYSGNTIYF. The CDR3 DNA sequence: TGTGCCAGTGCAGGTTACTCTGGAAACACCATATATTTT.

A note on this clone: In the same sample, other DNA sequences code for this CDR3. The rearrangement uses TRBV2 and TRBJ2-7; 10 bases align to TRBD2. The CDR3 contains 14 residues. CDR1 SNHLY and CDR2 FYNNEI come from the germline V gene. With 4 bases clipped from V and 3 bases from J, the junction kept 3 bases outside the gene matches. DNA of the CDR3: TGTGCCAGCAGTGCGGGACTAGCGAGCTACGAGCAGTACTTC. Translated: CASSAGLASYEQYF.